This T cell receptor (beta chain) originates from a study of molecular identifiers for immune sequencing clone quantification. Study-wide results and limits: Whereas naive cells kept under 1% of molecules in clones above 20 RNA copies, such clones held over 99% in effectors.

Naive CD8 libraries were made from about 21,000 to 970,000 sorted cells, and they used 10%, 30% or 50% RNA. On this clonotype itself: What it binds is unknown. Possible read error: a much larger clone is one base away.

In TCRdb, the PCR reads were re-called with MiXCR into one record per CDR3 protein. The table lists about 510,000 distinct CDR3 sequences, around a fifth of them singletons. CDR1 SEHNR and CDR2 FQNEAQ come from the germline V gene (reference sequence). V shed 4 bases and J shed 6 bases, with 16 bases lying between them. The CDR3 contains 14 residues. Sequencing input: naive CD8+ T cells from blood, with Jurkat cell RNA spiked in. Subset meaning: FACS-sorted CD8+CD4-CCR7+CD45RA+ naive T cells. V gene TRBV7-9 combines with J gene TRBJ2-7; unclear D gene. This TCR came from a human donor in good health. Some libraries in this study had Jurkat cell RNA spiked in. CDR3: CASSSLGNPCEQYF. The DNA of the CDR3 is TGTGCCAGCAGCTCACTTGGGAACCCCTGCGAGCAGTACTTC.